This paragraph reports one TCR beta chain. In the authors' methods: Estimated nucleated cell counts came from reference gene primer amplification. This table comes from immunoSEQ multiplex PCR, and its TCRdb copy is limited to in-frame clones, with some not included. Clonal size and the V and J genes are those of that table, whereas D and trimming came from the DNA. The table has fewer than 400,000 clones, around 83% seen once. This CDR3 has 16 amino acids. Germline V gene sequence: CDR1 LGHNA, CDR2 YSLEER. The V gene lost 0 bases and the J gene lost 4 bases, with 12 bases spanning the gap. This entry belongs to a study of blood T cell repertoires in COVID-19. Study-level background: The United States, Italy and Spain supplied acute and convalescent COVID-19 samples. In each case, the material was cDNA or gDNA derived from T cells, B-cell-depleted T cells, or PBMCs.

The sample was peripheral blood. The chain employs TRBV4-3 and TRBJ1-4, with D possibly being TRBD1 (6 bases). The sequence derives from a man aged 25-45 years with active or convalescent COVID-19. Here the CDR3 DNA reads TGCGCCAGCAGCCAAGAAGGGACACGGAGTAATGAAAAACTGTTTTTT. Translating it yields CASSQEGTRSNEKLFF.